Ten or more counts support the clone carrying this T cell receptor (beta chain). The data belong to a study of blood T cells in healthy people across ages. Primed by a sample-barcoded 5' primer and a J-beta primer mix, a second PCR proceeded for about 7 to 11 cycles. One entry per CDR3 protein, called by TCRdb with MiXCR from the 5' RACE reads. The table has some 930,000 distinct CDR3 sequences, approximately 32% seen once. Deletions cut 4 bases from V and 4 bases from J, with 19 bases between. This CDR3 comprises 16 residues. Germline loops: CDR1 KGHSH, CDR2 LQKENI. These sequences were also reported in another study, on T cells of mothers and their children.

This TCR came from a woman aged 40 to 49 in good health. The chain carries TRBV18 and TRBJ2-5, with TRBD2 as a possible D gene (6 bases). Sequencing used blood. The CDR3 protein is CASSLTGRAGGETQYF. CDR3 nucleotides: TGTGCCAGCTCACTCACAGGCCGAGCGGGTGGAGAGACCCAGTACTTC.